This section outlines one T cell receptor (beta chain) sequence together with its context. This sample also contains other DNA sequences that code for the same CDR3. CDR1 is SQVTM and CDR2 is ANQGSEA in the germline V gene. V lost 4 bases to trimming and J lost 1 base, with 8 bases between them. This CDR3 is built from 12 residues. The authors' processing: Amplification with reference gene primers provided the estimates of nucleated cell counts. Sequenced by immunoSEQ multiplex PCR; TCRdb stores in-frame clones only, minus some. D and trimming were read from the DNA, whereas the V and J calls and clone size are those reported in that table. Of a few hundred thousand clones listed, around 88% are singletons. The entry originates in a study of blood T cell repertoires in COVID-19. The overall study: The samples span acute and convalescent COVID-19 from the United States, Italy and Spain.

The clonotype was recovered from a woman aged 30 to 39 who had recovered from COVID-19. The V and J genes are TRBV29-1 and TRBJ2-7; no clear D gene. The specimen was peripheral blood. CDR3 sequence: CSVVSQSYEQYF. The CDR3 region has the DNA TGCAGCGTTGTTTCGCAGTCCTACGAGCAGTACTTC.